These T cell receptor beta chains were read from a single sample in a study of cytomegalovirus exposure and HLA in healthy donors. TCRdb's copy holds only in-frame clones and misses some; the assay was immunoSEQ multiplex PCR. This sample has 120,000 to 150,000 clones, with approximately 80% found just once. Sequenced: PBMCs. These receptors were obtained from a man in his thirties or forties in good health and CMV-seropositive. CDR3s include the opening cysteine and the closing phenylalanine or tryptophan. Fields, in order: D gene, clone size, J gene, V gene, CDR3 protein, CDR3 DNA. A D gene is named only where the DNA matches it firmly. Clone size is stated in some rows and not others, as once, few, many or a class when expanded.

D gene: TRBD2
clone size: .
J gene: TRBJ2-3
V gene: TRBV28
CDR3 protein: CASSLPLAGGPDTQYF
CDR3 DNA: TGTGCCAGCAGCCTTCCCTTAGCGGGAGGCCCAGATACGCAGTATTTT

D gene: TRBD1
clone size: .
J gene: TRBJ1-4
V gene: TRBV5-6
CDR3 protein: CASSPTGGTGGSEKLFF
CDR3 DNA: TGTGCCAGCAGCCCGACAGGGGGAACGGGGGGTAGTGAAAAACTGTTTTTT

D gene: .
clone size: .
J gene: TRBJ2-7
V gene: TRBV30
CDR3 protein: CAWSLTAESYEQYF
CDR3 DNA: TGTGCCTGGAGTCTAACGGCGGAGTCCTACGAGCAGTACTTC

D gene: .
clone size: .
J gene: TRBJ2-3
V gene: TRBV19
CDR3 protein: CASSDPRGAERDTQYF
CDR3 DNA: TGTGCCAGTAGTGACCCCCGGGGGGCAGAGAGAGATACGCAGTATTTT

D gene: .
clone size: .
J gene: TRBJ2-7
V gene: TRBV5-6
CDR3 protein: CASSLGSREQYF
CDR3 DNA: TGTGCCAGCAGCCTGGGATCTAGGGAGCAGTACTTC

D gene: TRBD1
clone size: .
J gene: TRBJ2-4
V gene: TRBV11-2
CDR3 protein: CASRKDRGENSQYF
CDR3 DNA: TGTGCCAGCAGGAAGGACAGGGGGGAAAACAGTCAGTACTTC

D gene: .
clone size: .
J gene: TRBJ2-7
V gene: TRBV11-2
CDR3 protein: CASRHGYYEQYF
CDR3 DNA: TGTGCCAGCAGGCACGGGTACTACGAGCAGTACTTC

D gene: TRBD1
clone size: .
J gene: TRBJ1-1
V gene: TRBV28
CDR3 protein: CASSLQGGTEAFF
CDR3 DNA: TGTGCCAGCAGTCTACAGGGGGGGACTGAAGCTTTCTTT

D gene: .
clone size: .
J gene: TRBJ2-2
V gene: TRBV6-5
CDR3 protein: CASSYSGGFGTGELFF
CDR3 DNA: TGTGCCAGCAGTTACTCCGGGGGATTCGGAACCGGGGAGCTGTTTTTT

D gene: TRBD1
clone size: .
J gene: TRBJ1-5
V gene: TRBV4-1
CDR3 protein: CASSRAPTGGGQPQHF
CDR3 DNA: TGCGCCAGCAGCCGAGCACCGACAGGGGGCGGTCAGCCCCAGCATTTT

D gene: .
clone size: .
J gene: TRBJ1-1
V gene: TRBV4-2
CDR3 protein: CASSQEQVNTEAFF
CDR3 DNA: TGTGCCAGCAGCCAGGAACAGGTTAACACTGAAGCTTTCTTT

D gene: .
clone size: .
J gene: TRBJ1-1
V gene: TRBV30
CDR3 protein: CAWSVGGNTEAFF
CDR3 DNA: TGTGCCTGGAGTGTAGGGGGGAACACTGAAGCTTTCTTT

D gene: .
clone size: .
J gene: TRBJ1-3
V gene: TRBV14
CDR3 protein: CASSQVRDFRSGNTIYF
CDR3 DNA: TGTGCCAGCAGCCAAGTGCGGGACTTTCGATCTGGAAACACCATATATTTT

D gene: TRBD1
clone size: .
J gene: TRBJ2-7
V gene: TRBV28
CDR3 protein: CASSYGTAEQYF
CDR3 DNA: TGTGCCAGCAGCTACGGGACAGCCGAGCAGTACTTC

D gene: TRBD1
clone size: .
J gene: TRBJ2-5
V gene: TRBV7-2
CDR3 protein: CASSRVGQGTRPGETQYF
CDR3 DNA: TGTGCCAGCAGCCGCGTCGGACAGGGAACACGGCCGGGGGAGACCCAGTACTTC

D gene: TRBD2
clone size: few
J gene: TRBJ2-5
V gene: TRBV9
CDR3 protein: CASSGGKSGGLQETQYF
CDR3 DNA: TGTGCCAGCAGCGGGGGGAAGAGCGGGGGACTTCAAGAGACCCAGTACTTC

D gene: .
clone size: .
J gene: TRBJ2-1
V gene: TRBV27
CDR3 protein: CASMVGGSSYNEQFF
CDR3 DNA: TGTGCCAGCATGGTTGGGGGCAGCTCCTACAATGAGCAGTTCTTC

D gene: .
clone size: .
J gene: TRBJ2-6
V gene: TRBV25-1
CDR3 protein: CASSPRDGIHSGANGLTF
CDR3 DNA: TGTGCCAGCAGTCCCCGCGACGGTATACACTCTGGGGCCAACGGCCTGACTTTC

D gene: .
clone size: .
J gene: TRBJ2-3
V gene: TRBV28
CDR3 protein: CASSPLDRRRTTF
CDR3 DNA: TGTGCCAGCAGTCCCCTTGACAGACGGAGAACGACTTTT

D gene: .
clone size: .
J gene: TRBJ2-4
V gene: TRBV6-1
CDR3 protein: CATETRDSKNIQYF
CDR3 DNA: TGTGCCACCGAAACCAGGGATAGCAAAAACATTCAGTACTTC

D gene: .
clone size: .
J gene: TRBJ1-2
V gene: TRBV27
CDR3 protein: CASSETGGVVGYTF
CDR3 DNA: TGTGCCAGCAGCGAGACTGGAGGTGTGGTTGGCTACACCTTC

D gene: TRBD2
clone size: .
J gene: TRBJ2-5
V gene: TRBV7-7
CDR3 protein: CASSPGTNKETQYF
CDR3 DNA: TGTGCCAGCAGCCCCGGGACTAACAAAGAGACCCAGTACTTC

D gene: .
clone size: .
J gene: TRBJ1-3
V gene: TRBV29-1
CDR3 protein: CSVITGDRNTIYF
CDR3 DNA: TGCAGCGTTATAACGGGGGACCGAAACACCATATATTTT

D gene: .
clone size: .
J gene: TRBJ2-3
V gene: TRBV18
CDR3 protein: CASSLPGSEGDTQYF
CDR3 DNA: TGTGCCAGCTCACTACCCGGGAGCGAGGGAGATACGCAGTATTTT

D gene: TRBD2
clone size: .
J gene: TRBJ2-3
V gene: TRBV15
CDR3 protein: CATSKRRAGASTDTQYF
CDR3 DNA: TGTGCCACCAGCAAACGCAGAGCGGGAGCTAGCACAGATACGCAGTATTTT

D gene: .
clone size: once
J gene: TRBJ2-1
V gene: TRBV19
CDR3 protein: CASSIRRRRSSYNEQFF
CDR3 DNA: TGTGCCAGTAGTATCAGGAGGCGGAGGAGCTCCTACAATGAGCAGTTCTTC

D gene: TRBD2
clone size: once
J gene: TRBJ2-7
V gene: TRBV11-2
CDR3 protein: CASSTETSGTYEQYF
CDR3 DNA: TGTGCCAGCAGCACCGAGACTAGCGGGACGTACGAGCAGTACTTC

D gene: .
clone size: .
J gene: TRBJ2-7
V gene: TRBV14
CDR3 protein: CASSSIGQPYEQYF
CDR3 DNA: TGTGCCAGCAGCTCCATAGGACAGCCTTACGAGCAGTACTTC

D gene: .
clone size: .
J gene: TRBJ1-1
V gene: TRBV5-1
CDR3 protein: CASSLKGGSTEAFF
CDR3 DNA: TGCGCCAGCAGCTTGAAGGGAGGAAGCACTGAAGCTTTCTTT

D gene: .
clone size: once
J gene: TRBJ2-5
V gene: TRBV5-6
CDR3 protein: CASSPLGAVFLETQYF
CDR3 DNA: TGTGCCAGCAGCCCACTAGGCGCAGTTTTCCTAGAGACCCAGTACTTC

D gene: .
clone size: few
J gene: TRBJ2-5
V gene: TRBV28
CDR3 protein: CASSSRLYSYF
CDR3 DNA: TGTGCCAGCAGTTCAAGACTCTATTCCTACTTC

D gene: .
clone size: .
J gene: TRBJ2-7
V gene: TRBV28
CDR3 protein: CATIRGEQYF
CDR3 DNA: TGTGCCACCATAAGAGGGGAGCAGTACTTC

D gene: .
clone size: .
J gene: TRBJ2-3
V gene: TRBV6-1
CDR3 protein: CASSEAFEEDTQYF
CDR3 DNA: TGTGCCAGCAGTGAAGCCTTTGAGGAGGATACGCAGTATTTT